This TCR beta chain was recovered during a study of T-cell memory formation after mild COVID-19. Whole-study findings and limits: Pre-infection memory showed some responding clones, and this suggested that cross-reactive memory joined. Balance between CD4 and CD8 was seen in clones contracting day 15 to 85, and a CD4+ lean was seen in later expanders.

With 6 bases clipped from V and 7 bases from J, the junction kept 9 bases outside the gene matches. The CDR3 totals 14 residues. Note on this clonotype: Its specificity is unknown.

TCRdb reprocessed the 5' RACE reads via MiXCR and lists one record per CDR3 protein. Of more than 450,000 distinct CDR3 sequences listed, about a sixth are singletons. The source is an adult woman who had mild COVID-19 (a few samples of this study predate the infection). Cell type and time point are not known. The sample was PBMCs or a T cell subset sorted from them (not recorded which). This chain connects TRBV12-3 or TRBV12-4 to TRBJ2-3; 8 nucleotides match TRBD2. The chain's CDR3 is CASRDSGVRHTQYF. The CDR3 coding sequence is TGTGCCAGCAGGGATAGCGGGGTACGGCATACGCAGTATTTT.